This T cell receptor beta chain was identified in a study of blood T cells in healthy people across ages. About the study: With template switching, about one barcoded beta molecule was captured per two T cells.

Regarding the study as a whole: Both naive CD4+ cell counts and diversity were greater in long-lived donors than in aged donors.

Each donor had approximately 10 milliliters of peripheral blood drawn. In regard to this clonotype: What it binds is not known.

The CDR3 runs 17 residues. Per the germline V gene, CDR1 is SGDLS and CDR2 is YYNGEE. Between the trimmed V and J ends, which lost 0 bases and 5 bases, there was a span of 18 bases. A second PCR, run for roughly 7 to 12 cycles, used a sample-barcoded 5' primer plus a J-beta primer mix. Carrying 12 random nucleotides, a template-switch adaptor labeled each individual cDNA molecule. Using its own MiXCR run on the 5' RACE reads, TCRdb lists one record per CDR3 protein. The table includes roughly 1.5 million distinct CDR3 sequences, 42% detected once. The chain couples TRBV9 to TRBJ2-1; D is possibly TRBD2 (5 bases). Sequenced: blood. This sequence originates from a woman aged 18-29 years in good health. The DNA for the CDR3 is TGTGCCAGCAGCGTAGCTATCGGGGTGGGTGCTAACAATGAGCAGTTCTTC. Its protein product is CASSVAIGVGANNEQFF. Variable domain in full (rest from reference TRBV9 and TRBJ2-1): DSGVTQTPKHLITATGQRVTLRCSPRSGDLSVYWYQQSLDQGLQFLIQYYNGEERAKGNILERFSAQQFPDLHSELNLSSLELGDSALYFCASSVAIGVGANNEQFFGPGTRLTVL.